Listed here are 8 T cell receptor beta chains from one sample, sequenced in a study of blood T cell repertoires in COVID-19. The method was immunoSEQ multiplex PCR; TCRdb's version includes in-frame clones alone and lacks a portion of them. This sample yields tens of thousands of clones, of which more than 70% are seen a single time; roughly 17% belongs to the top ten. Specimen: peripheral blood. Receptors were obtained from a human donor in a cohort sampled during active COVID-19.

The CDR3: CASSRTIYRRGPAGITEAFF. CDR3 nucleotides: TGTGCCAGCAGCCGAACCATATACCGACGGGGCCCAGCGGGGATCACTGAAGCTTTCTTT. The chain recombines TRBV28 with TRBJ1-1; D might be TRBD1 (5 bases). The CDR3 runs 20 residues. In germline, CDR1 is MDHEN, CDR2 SYDVKM. Trimming took off 6 bases at V and 4 bases at J, with 33 bases between the two ends. The full variable domain, in which reference TRBV28 and TRBJ1-1 provide the parts outside the CDR3, is DVKVTQSSRYLVKRTGEKVFLECVQDMDHENMFWYRQDPGLGLRLIYFSYDVKMKEKGDIPEGYSVSREKKERFSLILESASTNQTSMYLCASSRTIYRRGPAGITEAFFGQGTRLTVV.

V is TRBV9 and J is TRBJ2-6, with TRBD1 matching over 8 bases. The CDR3 sequence is 17 residues long. In germline, CDR1 is SGDLS, CDR2 YYNGEE. V gave up 2 bases and J gave up 0 bases; unmatched junction bases: 4. The CDR3 sequence is CASSVGQGLSGANVLTF. The CDR3 DNA follows: TGTGCCAGCAGCGTCGGACAGGGCCTCTCTGGGGCCAACGTCCTGACTTTC.

This clone has only one observation. J is TRBJ1-2 and V is TRBV5-4, with a possible D match to TRBD1 (5 bases). Germline CDR1 is SGHNT and CDR2 is YYREEE (reference sequence). V was trimmed by 0 bases and J by 2 bases, leaving 11 bases between them. This CDR3 is built from 15 residues. As DNA, the CDR3 is TGTGCCAGCAGCTTGGAATCCAGGACAAACTATGGCTACACCTTC. Protein: CASSLESRTNYGYTF.

V usage is TRBV28 and J usage is TRBJ2-1, with 11 bases that match TRBD2. The CDR3 spans 17 residues. The J segment lost 9 bases and the V segment lost 4 bases, leaving 14 bases of the junction unmatched. Per the germline V gene, CDR1 is MDHEN and CDR2 is SYDVKM. CDR3 region: CASSSPRGTSGRSEQFF. CDR3 DNA sequence: TGTGCCAGCAGTTCTCCTAGAGGGACTAGCGGTCGTAGTGAGCAGTTCTTC.

This chain links TRBV15 with TRBJ1-5; no clear D gene. The CDR3 runs to 14 residues. The germline CDR1 and CDR2 sequences are LNHNV and YYDKDF (reference sequence). The germline V and J ends were trimmed by 2 bases and 4 bases, with 9 bases remaining between them. The CDR3 nucleotides read TGTGCCACCAGCAGACCCGGCGGGAATCAGCCCCAGCATTTT. This encodes CATSRPGGNQPQHF.

The rearrangement joins TRBV30 to TRBJ1-5, with D maybe TRBD1 (5 bases). Germline assignment: CDR1 GTSNPN and CDR2 SVGIG (reference sequence). The CDR3 has 13 amino acids. The V and J ends lost 1 base and 6 bases respectively, with 10 bases between them. CDR3 loop: CAWSGQGRQPQHF. CDR3 sequence (DNA): TGTGCCTGGAGTGGGCAGGGTCGTCAGCCCCAGCATTTT.

This clone appeared a single time. CDR3 protein: CASSRGENTEAFF. The CDR3 DNA sequence: TGCGCCAGCAGCCGAGGAGAGAACACTGAAGCTTTCTTT. The chain links TRBV5-1 to TRBJ1-1, with D uncertain. There are 13 residues in the CDR3. Trimming pared 4 bases from V and 1 base from J, leaving 8 bases between. Per germline, CDR1 SGHRS and CDR2 YFSETQ.

CDR3 region: CASRLGGYGYTF. CDR3 DNA sequence: TGTGCCAGCAGATTGGGGGGATATGGCTACACCTTC. V and J are TRBV2 and TRBJ1-2, with D possibly TRBD1 on 5 matching bases. The CDR3 has 12 residues. Germline CDR1 and CDR2: SNHLY and FYNNEI. Trimming stripped 6 bases from V and 5 bases from J, with 10 bases between.